The T cell receptor beta chain described here comes from a study of cytomegalovirus exposure and HLA in healthy donors. About the research overall: From donors who were HLA-typed, an early data release held 65 million to 85 million unique TCRs. Study-wide results and caveats: Diagnosis of cytomegalovirus status made by the classifier reportedly showed high specificity and sensitivity.

CDR1 and CDR2 from the germline V gene are LGHNA and YSLEER. The CDR3 sequence is 18 residues long. V lost 1 base and J lost 4; bases outside the gene matches: 6. The PCR used 60 Vbeta and 13 Jbeta primers. Clones were sequenced by immunoSEQ multiplex PCR, and TCRdb holds only the in-frame ones, with some missing. Its clone listing holds over 100,000 clones. Regarding this clone: What it binds is unknown.

Material for sequencing was PBMCs. J is TRBJ2-2 and V is TRBV4-3; 13 nucleotides match TRBD2. This clonotype was obtained from a man in his thirties or forties in good health and CMV-seronegative. The CDR3 sequence is CASSQGTSGGARTGELFF. Here the CDR3 DNA reads TGCGCCAGCAGCCAAGGAACTAGCGGGGGGGCTCGCACCGGGGAGCTGTTTTTT.